One sample yielded the 10 T cell receptor beta chains listed below, sequenced in a study of T cell responses to AZD1222 COVID-19 vaccine. Profiling relied on immunoSEQ multiplex PCR, and the TCRdb table lists in-frame clones only, not all of them. The data contain about 130,000 clones, about nine tenths of them singletons. The sample was peripheral blood, taken on day 0 of AZD1222 vaccination. All receptors derive from an adult in good health.

This chain links TRBV18 with TRBJ2-1, with D possibly matching TRBD1 (5 bases). Germline assignment: CDR1 KGHSH and CDR2 LQKENI. The CDR3 loop spans 16 amino acids. Trimming stripped 6 bases from V and 0 bases from J, with 15 bases between. The CDR3 is CASSLRTHSSYNEQFF. The CDR3 coding sequence is TGTGCCAGCTCCCTCAGGACACACAGCTCCTACAATGAGCAGTTCTTC.

This chain connects TRBV15 to TRBJ2-1; 7 positions agree with TRBD2. Germline CDR1 is LNHNV and CDR2 is YYDKDF (reference sequence). CDR3 size: 16 residues. V lost 0 bases and J lost 4; bases outside the gene matches: 6. CDR3 sequence reads: CATSRDREGAYNEQFF. The CDR3 DNA is TGTGCCACCAGCAGAGATAGGGAGGGAGCGTACAATGAGCAGTTCTTC.

This chain joins TRBV7-6 and TRBJ2-1, with 8 bases matching TRBD2. This CDR3 contains 15 residues. Trimming removed 5 bases from V and 6 bases from J; junction bases left unmatched: 9. Germline V gives CDR1 SGHVS, CDR2 FNYEAQ. The CDR3 here is CASSPEHSGGNEQFF. CDR3 coding DNA: TGTGCCAGCAGCCCCGAACACAGCGGGGGCAATGAGCAGTTCTTC.

The chain employs TRBV6-1 and TRBJ1-3; D gene unclear. Per the germline V gene, CDR1 is MNHNS and CDR2 is SASEGT. Trimming shortened V by 0 bases and J by 0 bases, and 6 bases separated the two germline ends. This CDR3 has 15 amino acids. CDR3 residues: CASSEAPYSGNTIYF. The CDR3 DNA reads as TGTGCCAGCAGTGAAGCGCCGTACTCTGGAAACACCATATATTTT.

V and J are TRBV7-6 and TRBJ2-3; 14 bases are a match to TRBD2. V gave up 6 bases and J gave up 3 bases; unmatched junction bases: 5. Germline lookup yields CDR1 SGHVS and CDR2 FNYEAQ. This CDR3 spans 16 amino acids. As DNA, the CDR3 is TGTGCCAGCAGGCGACTAGCGGGGGGGGCGACAGATACGCAGTATTTT. It yields the protein CASRRLAGGATDTQYF.

The chain is built from TRBV4-3 and TRBJ2-2; weak D call: TRBD1 (5 bases). The germline CDR1 and CDR2 sequences are LGHNA and YSLEER. This CDR3 contains 14 residues. V was shortened by 2 bases and J by 6 bases, with 10 bases between the two germline ends. DNA of the CDR3: TGCGCCAGCAGCCAACGCAGGGTTTCCGGGGAGCTGTTTTTT. This sequence encodes CASSQRRVSGELFF.

This chain joins TRBV6-1 and TRBJ1-1, with a tentative D call TRBD1 (5 bases). V lost 2 bases and J lost 11, with 12 bases in between. The CDR3 sequence is 12 residues long. CDR1 and CDR2 from the germline V gene are MNHNS and SASEGT. The CDR3 nucleotides are TGTGCCAGCAGTGAATCGGTGGGGGAGGCTTTCTTT. Its translation: CASSESVGEAFF.

The rearrangement joins TRBV30 to TRBJ1-5, with D hard to call. CDR1 and CDR2 from the germline V gene are GTSNPN and SVGIG (reference sequence). The V end lost 2 bases, the J end lost 3 bases, and 8 bases lay between the germline ends. The CDR3 consists of 13 residues. The DNA of the CDR3 is TGTGCCTGGAGTATTCAGAACAATCAGCCCCAGCATTTT. It translates to CAWSIQNNQPQHF. Full variable domain (outside the CDR3, taken from reference TRBV30 and TRBJ1-5): SQTIHQWPATLVQPVGSPLSLECTVEGTSNPNLYWYRQAAGRGLQLLFYSVGIGQISSEVPQNLSASRPQDRQFILSSKKLLLSDSGFYLCAWSIQNNQPQHFGDGTRLSIL.

This rearrangement joins TRBV4-3 to TRBJ1-3, with D perhaps TRBD1 (6 bases). CDR1 and CDR2 from the germline V gene are LGHNA and YSLEER. The CDR3 sequence is 17 residues long. Trimming removed 2 bases from V and 3 bases from J, with 17 bases in between. CDR3 sequence (DNA): TGCGCCAGCAGCCAATCCTTGACAGGTTGGGTTGGAAACACCATATATTTT. It encodes CASSQSLTGWVGNTIYF.

The chain uses TRBV7-9 and TRBJ1-6, with unresolved D. The CDR3 length is 16 residues. Germline V gene sequence: CDR1 SEHNR, CDR2 FQNEAQ (reference sequence). Deletions cut 1 base from V and 11 bases from J, with 18 bases between. The CDR3: CASSLGAGSSLTPLHF. The CDR3 DNA follows: TGTGCCAGCAGCTTAGGGGCAGGCTCCAGTCTGACACCCCTCCACTTT. Full variable domain (rest looked up from reference TRBV7-9 and TRBJ1-6): DTGVSQNPRHKITKRGQNVTFRCDPISEHNRLYWYRQTLGQGPEFLTYFQNEAQLEKSRLLSDRFSAERPKGSFSTLEIQRTEQGDSAMYLCASSLGAGSSLTPLHFGNGTRLTVT.